The 17 T cell receptor beta chains below were found in one sample sequenced in a study of post-analysis software for immune sequencing data. Study-level results: The five TRBV segments detected at higher frequency in patients than in controls included TRBV5-6, TRBV5-1 and TRBV20-1.

Their recognized antigens are unknown. Prepared TCR beta cDNA libraries contained unique molecular identifiers. TCRdb independently ran MiXCR on the PCR reads; one entry per CDR3 protein. The sample has 650,000 to 850,000 distinct CDR3 sequences, around 50% seen once. Sample: blood. Source of these receptors: a girl aged 5-17 years with multiple sclerosis.

This clonotype was counted between two and nine times. The chain links TRBV29-1 to TRBJ2-1, with 12 bases matching TRBD2. The CDR3 contains 16 residues. Germline CDR1 SQVTM, CDR2 ANQGSEA. The V gene end was trimmed by 8 bases and the J gene end by 12 bases; junction bases not matched to a gene: 20. The CDR3 DNA sequence: TGCAGCCCAAGAGAACTGACTAGCGGGAGAGCAGGGGGGCAGTTCTTC. As protein: CSPRELTSGRAGGQFF.

The chain joins TRBV3-1 to TRBJ2-2; D may correspond to TRBD1 or TRBD2 (6 bases each). Between the trimmed V and J ends, which lost 6 bases and 5 bases, there was a span of 22 bases. Germline lookup yields CDR1 LGHDT and CDR2 YNNKEL (reference sequence). The length of the CDR3 is 17 residues. The CDR3 loop reads CASSPREGGSATGELFF. CDR3 nucleotide sequence: TGTGCCAGCAGTCCCCGAGAAGGGGGGAGTGCGACCGGGGAGCTGTTTTTT.

CDR3 nucleotide sequence: TGTGCCAGCAGAAAACAGGGTGCCGAGCACAATGAGCAGTTCTTC. Translated, it gives CASRKQGAEHNEQFF. This chain uses TRBV6-2 or TRBV6-3 with TRBJ2-1; maybe TRBD1 (6 bases). The CDR3 runs 15 residues. V gave up 6 bases and J gave up 5 bases, with 17 bases separating them. CDR1 and CDR2 from the germline V gene are MNHEY and SVGEGT.

The chain recombines TRBV20-1 with TRBJ1-5; D unresolved. This CDR3 is built from 13 residues. V lost 6 bases and J 3 bases, leaving 12 bases between the germline ends. Germline CDR1 reads DFQATT; CDR2 reads SNEGSKA (reference sequence). The CDR3 here is CSAHETVNQPQHF. CDR3 in DNA: TGCAGTGCCCATGAGACGGTCAATCAGCCCCAGCATTTT.

The CDR3 sequence: CASSWGQGAGTDTQYF. For the CDR3, the DNA is TGTGCCAGCAGCTGGGGACAGGGGGCGGGTACAGATACGCAGTATTTT. The chain employs TRBV7-2 and TRBJ2-3; 12 bases align to TRBD1. V shed 4 bases, J shed 3 bases, and the junction held 5 bases outside the gene matches. The CDR3 covers 16 residues. Germline V gene sequence: CDR1 SGHTA, CDR2 FQGNSA.

This clonotype has more than one count but fewer than ten. The rearrangement joins TRBV7-2 to TRBJ2-1; TRBD2 agrees at 8 bases. This CDR3 has 15 residues. Germline trimming cut 4 bases from V and 5 bases from J; bases unmatched to any gene: 7. Germline V gene data show CDR1 as SGHTA and CDR2 as FQGNSA. CDR3: CASSSGGAGNNEQFF. The CDR3 DNA follows: TGTGCCAGCAGCTCCGGGGGGGCGGGTAACAATGAGCAGTTCTTC.

This clonotype was counted a few times. The chain recombines TRBV15 with TRBJ2-1; TRBD2 aligns across 16 bases. The CDR3 is made up of 21 amino acids. The ends lost 0 bases at V and 1 base at J; junction bases unmatched: 9. Germline lookup yields CDR1 LNHNV and CDR2 YYDKDF (reference sequence). CDR3 loop: CATSRELPGLAGGRSYNEQFF. The DNA for the CDR3 is TGTGCCACCAGCAGAGAATTGCCGGGACTAGCGGGAGGGCGTTCCTACAATGAGCAGTTCTTC.

This clonotype was recorded a few times. V usage is TRBV7-9 and J usage is TRBJ2-1; D unresolved. V lost 4 bases and J 9 bases, leaving 19 bases between the germline ends. Germline CDR1 reads SEHNR; CDR2 reads FQNEAQ (reference sequence). This CDR3 has 15 amino acids. The CDR3 nucleotides are TGTGCCAGCAGCTCTCCGGGCGTCTCGTTCTTTGAGCAGTTCTTC. It encodes CASSSPGVSFFEQFF.

This clonotype was seen more than once but under ten times. The chain combines TRBV7-3 with TRBJ2-3; D call uncertain. This CDR3 is 11 amino acids long. The V gene lost 3 bases and the J gene lost 8 bases, with 6 bases spanning the gap. The germline V gene has CDR1 SGHTA and CDR2 FQGTGA. The CDR3 sequence: CASSFGRTQYF. CDR3 in DNA: TGTGCCAGCAGCTTCGGGCGTACGCAGTATTTT.

This clonotype is a singleton in its sample. The V call is TRBV20-1, the J call TRBJ2-4, with D uncertain. The J call is in doubt because the DNA end fits TRBJ2-7 better. The CDR3 spans 14 residues. Germline V CDR1 and CDR2: DFQATT, SNEGSKA (reference sequence). CDR3 loop: CSLGLSGNSYEQYF. The CDR3 nucleotides read TGCAGTCTTGGCCTTAGTGGGAACTCCTACGAGCAGTACTTC.

V and J are TRBV29-1 and TRBJ2-7; D gene ambiguous. Trimming removed 7 bases from V and 4 bases from J, with 11 bases in between. The germline gives CDR1 SQVTM, CDR2 ANQGSEA. CDR3 length: 11 residues. The CDR3 sequence is CSAQSLYEQYF. CDR3 bases: TGCAGCGCCCAAAGCCTATACGAGCAGTACTTC.

The rearrangement links TRBV9 to TRBJ2-1, with 10 bases aligning to TRBD2. The V gene's germline CDR1 is SGDLS and CDR2 YYNGEE. The junction had 3 bases not matched to a gene; V was cut back by 3 bases and J by 0 bases. The CDR3 is made up of 16 amino acids. The CDR3 DNA follows: TGTGCCAGCAGCGAGGGACTAGCGCTCTCCTACAATGAGCAGTTCTTC. It translates to CASSEGLALSYNEQFF.

The chain employs TRBV2 and TRBJ2-7; possible D gene TRBD1, 5 bases. V was trimmed by 4 bases and J by 5 bases, leaving 15 bases between them. CDR3 length: 14 residues. In germline, CDR1 is SNHLY, CDR2 FYNNEI. CDR3 sequence: CASSVRAARDEQYF. In DNA, the CDR3 is TGTGCCAGCAGTGTTCGGGCAGCCAGGGACGAGCAGTACTTC.

This clonotype was observed a handful of times. V gene TRBV29-1 combines with J gene TRBJ2-1; no firm D call. Germline CDR1 and CDR2: SQVTM and ANQGSEA. The CDR3 runs 12 residues. The V end was cut by 5 bases, the J end by 6 bases, with 11 bases between. The CDR3 sequence is CSVRAVGNEQFF. The CDR3 DNA sequence: TGCAGCGTTAGGGCAGTAGGCAATGAGCAGTTCTTC.

The rearrangement links TRBV27 to TRBJ2-3; 10 bases line up with TRBD2. With V trimmed by 7 bases and J by 2 bases, 6 bases remained unmatched. Germline V lookup: CDR1 MNHEY, CDR2 SMNVEV (reference sequence). The CDR3 contains 15 residues. The CDR3 nucleotides are TGTGCCAGCAAGAGGACTAGCGGATTCACAGATACGCAGTATTTT. Translated: CASKRTSGFTDTQYF.

This clonotype was found a few times. The chain has TRBV6-5 and TRBJ2-7, with D uncertain. The DNA matches TRBJ2-5 better at its end, which makes the J call doubtful. The germline CDR1 and CDR2 sequences are MNHEY and SVGAGI. The CDR3 has 15 amino acids. CDR3 sequence: CASSYTDLNSETQYF. The CDR3 DNA is TGTGCCAGCAGTTACACTGATTTGAATAGCGAGACCCAGTACTTC.

This clonotype was observed a few times. The chain has TRBV12-3 or TRBV12-4 and TRBJ2-7, with D uncertain. Trimming pared 5 bases from V and 2 bases from J, leaving 13 bases between. The CDR3 covers 14 residues. The CDR3 region has the DNA TGTGCCAGCAGTCCAATAATGGCCCCCTACGAGCAGTACTTC. Protein sequence: CASSPIMAPYEQYF.